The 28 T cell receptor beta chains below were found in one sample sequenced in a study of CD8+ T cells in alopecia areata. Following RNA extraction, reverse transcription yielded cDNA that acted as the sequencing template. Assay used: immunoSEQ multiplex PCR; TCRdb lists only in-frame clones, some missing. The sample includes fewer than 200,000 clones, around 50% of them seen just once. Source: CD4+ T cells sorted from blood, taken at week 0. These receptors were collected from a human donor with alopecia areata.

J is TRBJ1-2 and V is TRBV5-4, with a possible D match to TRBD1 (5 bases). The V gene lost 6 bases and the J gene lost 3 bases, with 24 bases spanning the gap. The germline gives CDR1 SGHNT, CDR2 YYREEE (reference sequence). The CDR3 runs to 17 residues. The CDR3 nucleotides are TGTGCCAGCAACAGAACCCCAGCGGGCGGGGACCACTATGGCTACACCTTC. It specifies CASNRTPAGGDHYGYTF.

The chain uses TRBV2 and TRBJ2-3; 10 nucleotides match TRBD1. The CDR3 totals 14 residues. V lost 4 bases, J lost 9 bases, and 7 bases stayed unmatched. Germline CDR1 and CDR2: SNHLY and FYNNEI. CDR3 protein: CASSVKRQGATQYF. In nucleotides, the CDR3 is TGTGCCAGCAGTGTGAAAAGACAGGGGGCCACGCAGTATTTT.

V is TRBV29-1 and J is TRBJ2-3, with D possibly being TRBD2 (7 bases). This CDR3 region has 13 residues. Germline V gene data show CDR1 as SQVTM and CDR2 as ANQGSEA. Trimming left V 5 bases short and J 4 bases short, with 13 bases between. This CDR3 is CSVSRGPADTQYF. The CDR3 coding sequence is TGCAGCGTTTCGCGGGGGCCGGCAGATACGCAGTATTTT.

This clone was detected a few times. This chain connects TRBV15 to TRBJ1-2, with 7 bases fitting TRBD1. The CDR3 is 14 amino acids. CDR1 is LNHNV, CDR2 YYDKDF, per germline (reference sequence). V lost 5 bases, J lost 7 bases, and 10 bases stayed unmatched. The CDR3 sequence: CATSGRGTASGYTF. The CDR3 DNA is TGTGCCACCAGCGGACGTGGGACAGCGTCTGGCTACACCTTC.

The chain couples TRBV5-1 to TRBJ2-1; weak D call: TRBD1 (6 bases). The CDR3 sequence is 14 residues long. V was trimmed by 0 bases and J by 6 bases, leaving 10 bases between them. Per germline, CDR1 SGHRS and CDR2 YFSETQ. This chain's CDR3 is CASSLGNRVNEQFF. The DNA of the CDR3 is TGCGCCAGCAGCTTGGGGAACAGGGTCAATGAGCAGTTCTTC.

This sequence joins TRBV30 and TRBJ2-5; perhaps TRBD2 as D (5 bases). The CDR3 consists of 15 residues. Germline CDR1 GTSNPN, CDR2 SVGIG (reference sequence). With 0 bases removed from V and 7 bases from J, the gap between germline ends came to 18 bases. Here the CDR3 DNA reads TGTGCCTGGAGTGTAGTCGTTCGGCGAGCGGCGACCCAGTACTTC. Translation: CAWSVVVRRAATQYF.

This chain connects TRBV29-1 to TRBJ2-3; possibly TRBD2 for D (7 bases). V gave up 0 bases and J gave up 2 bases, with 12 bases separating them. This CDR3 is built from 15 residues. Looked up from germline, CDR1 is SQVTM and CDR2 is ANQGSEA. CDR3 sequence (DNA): TGCAGCGTTGAAGAATACGGGGGGCCCACAGATACGCAGTATTTT. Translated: CSVEEYGGPTDTQYF.

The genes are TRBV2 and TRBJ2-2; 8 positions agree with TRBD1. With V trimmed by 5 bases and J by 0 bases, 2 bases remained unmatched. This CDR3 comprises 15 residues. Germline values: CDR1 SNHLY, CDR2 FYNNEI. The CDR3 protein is CASSWTGSNTGELFF. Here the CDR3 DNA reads TGTGCCAGCAGTTGGACAGGGTCGAACACCGGGGAGCTGTTTTTT. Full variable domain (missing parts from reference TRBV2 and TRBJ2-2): EPEVTQTPSHQVTQMGQEVILRCVPISNHLYFYWYRQILGQKVEFLVSFYNNEISEKSEIFDDQFSVERPDGSNFTLKIRSTKLEDSAMYFCASSWTGSNTGELFFGEGSRLTVL.

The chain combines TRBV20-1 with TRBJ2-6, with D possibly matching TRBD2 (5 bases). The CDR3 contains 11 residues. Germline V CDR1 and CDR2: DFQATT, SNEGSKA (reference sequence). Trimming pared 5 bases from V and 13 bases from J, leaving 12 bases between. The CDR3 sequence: CSAPFTGVLTF. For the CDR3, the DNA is TGCAGTGCTCCCTTTACGGGGGTCCTGACTTTC.

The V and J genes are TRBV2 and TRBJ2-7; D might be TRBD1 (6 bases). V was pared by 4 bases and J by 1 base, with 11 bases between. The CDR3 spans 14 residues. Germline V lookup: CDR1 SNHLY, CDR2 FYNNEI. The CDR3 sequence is CASSGDKTSYEQYF. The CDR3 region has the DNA TGTGCCAGCAGTGGGGACAAAACATCCTACGAGCAGTACTTC.

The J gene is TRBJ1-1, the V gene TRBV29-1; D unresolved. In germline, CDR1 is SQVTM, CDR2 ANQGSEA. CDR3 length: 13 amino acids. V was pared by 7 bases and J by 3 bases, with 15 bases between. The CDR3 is CSGLGWWDTEAFF. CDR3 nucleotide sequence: TGCAGCGGTCTTGGTTGGTGGGACACTGAAGCTTTCTTT.

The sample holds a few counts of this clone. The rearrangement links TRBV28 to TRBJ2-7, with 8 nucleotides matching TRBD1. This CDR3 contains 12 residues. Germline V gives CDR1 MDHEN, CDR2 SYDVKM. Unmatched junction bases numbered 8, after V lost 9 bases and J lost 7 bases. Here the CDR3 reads CARGWTGTEQYF. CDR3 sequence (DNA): TGTGCCAGGGGTTGGACAGGGACGGAGCAGTACTTC.

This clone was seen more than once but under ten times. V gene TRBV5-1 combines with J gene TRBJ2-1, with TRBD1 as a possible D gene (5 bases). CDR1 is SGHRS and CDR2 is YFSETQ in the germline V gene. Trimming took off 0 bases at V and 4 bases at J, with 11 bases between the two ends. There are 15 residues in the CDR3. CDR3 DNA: TGCGCCAGCAGCTTGGTAGGGGCCGAATACAATGAGCAGTTCTTC. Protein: CASSLVGAEYNEQFF. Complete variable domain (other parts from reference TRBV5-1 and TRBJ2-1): KAGVTQTPRYLIKTRGQQVTLSCSPISGHRSVSWYQQTPGQGLQFLFEYFSETQRNKGNFPGRFSGRQFSNSRSEMNVSTLELGDSALYLCASSLVGAEYNEQFFGPGTRLTVL.

The CDR3 here is CASSRDSFGTDTQYF. The DNA for the CDR3 is TGTGCCAGCAGCCGCGACAGTTTTGGCACAGATACGCAGTATTTT. J is TRBJ2-3 and V is TRBV11-2; D perhaps matches TRBD1 (5 bases). Germline lookup yields CDR1 SGHAT and CDR2 FQNNGV. The CDR3 has 15 residues. V lost 5 bases and J 1 base, leaving 13 bases between the germline ends.

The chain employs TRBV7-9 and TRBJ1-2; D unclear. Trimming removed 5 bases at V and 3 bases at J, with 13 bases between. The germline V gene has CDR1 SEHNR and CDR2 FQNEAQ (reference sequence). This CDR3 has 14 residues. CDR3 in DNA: TGTGCCAGCAGCACACCGGGTGCGGACTATGGCTACACCTTC. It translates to CASSTPGADYGYTF.

Written as DNA, the CDR3 is TGTGCCAGCAGCGAACCGGGACTAGCAACAGATACGCAGTATTTT. Its translation is CASSEPGLATDTQYF. The chain is built from TRBV7-9 and TRBJ2-3; 9 bases are a match to TRBD2. From germline, CDR1 is SEHNR and CDR2 FQNEAQ (reference sequence). V trimming: 5 bases; J trimming: 3 bases; junction bases outside the gene matches: 6. The CDR3 totals 15 residues.

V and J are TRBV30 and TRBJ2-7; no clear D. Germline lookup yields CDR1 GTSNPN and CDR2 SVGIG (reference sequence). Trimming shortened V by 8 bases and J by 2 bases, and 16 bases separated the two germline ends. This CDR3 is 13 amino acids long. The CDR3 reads CARHRRTPYEQYF. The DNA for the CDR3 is TGTGCCCGCCATAGAAGAACACCCTACGAGCAGTACTTC.

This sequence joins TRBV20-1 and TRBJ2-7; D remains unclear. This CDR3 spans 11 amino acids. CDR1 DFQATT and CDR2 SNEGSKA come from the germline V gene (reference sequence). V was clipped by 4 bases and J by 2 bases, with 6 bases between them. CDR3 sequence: CSAKEPYEQYF. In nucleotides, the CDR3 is TGCAGTGCTAAAGAACCCTACGAGCAGTACTTC.

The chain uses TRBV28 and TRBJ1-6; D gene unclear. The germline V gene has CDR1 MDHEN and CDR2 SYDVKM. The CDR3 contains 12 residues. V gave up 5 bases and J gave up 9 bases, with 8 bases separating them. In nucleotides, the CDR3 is TGTGCCAGCAGTCCTGAGACTTCACCCCTCCACTTT. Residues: CASSPETSPLHF.

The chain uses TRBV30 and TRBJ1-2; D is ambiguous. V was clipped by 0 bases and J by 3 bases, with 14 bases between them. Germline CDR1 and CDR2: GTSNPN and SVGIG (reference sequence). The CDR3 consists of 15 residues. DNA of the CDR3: TGTGCCTGGAGTGTACGCGTGTATGGAGACTATGGCTACACCTTC. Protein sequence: CAWSVRVYGDYGYTF.

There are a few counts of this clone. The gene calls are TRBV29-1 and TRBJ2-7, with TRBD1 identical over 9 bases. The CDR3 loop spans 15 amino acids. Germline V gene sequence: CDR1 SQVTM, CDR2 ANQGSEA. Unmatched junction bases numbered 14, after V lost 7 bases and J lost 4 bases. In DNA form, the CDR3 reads TGCAGCGCTAAAACAACAACAGGGGGCTCGTACGAGCAGTACTTC. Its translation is CSAKTTTGGSYEQYF.

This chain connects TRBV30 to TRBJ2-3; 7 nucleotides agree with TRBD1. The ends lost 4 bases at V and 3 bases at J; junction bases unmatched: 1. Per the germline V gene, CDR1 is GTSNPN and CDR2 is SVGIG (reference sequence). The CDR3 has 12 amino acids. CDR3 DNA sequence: TGTGCCTGGAAACAGGGGACAGATACGCAGTATTTT. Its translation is CAWKQGTDTQYF.

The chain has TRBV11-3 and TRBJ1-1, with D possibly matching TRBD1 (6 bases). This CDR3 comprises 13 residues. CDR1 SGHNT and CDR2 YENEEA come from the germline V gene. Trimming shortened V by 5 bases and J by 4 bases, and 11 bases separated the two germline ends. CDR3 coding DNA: TGTGCCAGCAGCGTTACAGGGATCACTGAAGCTTTCTTT. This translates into CASSVTGITEAFF.

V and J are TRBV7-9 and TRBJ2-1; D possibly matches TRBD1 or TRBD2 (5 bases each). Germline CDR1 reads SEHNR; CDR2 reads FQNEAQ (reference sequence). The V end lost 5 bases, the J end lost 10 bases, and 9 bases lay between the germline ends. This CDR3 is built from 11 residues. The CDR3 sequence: CASSAGGEQFF. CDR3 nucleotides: TGTGCCAGCAGCGCTGGGGGAGAGCAGTTCTTC.

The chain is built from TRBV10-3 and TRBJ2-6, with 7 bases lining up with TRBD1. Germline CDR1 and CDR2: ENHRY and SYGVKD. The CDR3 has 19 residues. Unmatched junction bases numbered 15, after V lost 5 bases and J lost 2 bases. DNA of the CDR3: TGTGCCATCAGTCTTTCCCGGGACAGCGATCTTACTGGGGCCAACGTCCTGACTTTC. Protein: CAISLSRDSDLTGANVLTF.

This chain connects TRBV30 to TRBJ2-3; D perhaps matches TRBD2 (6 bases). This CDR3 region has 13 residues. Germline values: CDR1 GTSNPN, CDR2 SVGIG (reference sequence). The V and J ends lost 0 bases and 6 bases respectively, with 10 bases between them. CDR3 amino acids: CAWSVKGTDTQYF. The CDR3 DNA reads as TGTGCCTGGAGTGTAAAGGGGACTGATACGCAGTATTTT.

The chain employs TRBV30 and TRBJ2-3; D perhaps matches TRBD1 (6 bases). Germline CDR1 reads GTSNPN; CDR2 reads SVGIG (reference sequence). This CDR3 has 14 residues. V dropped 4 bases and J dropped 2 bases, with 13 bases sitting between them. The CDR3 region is CAWTPRGHTDTQYF. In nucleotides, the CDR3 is TGTGCCTGGACCCCCAGGGGACACACAGATACGCAGTATTTT. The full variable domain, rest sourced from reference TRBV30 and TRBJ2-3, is SQTIHQWPATLVQPVGSPLSLECTVEGTSNPNLYWYRQAAGRGLQLLFYSVGIGQISSEVPQNLSASRPQDRQFILSSKKLLLSDSGFYLCAWTPRGHTDTQYFGPGTRLTVL.

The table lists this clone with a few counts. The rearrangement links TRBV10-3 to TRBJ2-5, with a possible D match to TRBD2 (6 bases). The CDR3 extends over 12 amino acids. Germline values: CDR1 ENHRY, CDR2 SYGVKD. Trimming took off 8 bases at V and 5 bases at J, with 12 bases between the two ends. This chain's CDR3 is CAISLEGETQYF. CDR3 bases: TGTGCCATCTCTCTGGAGGGTGAGACCCAGTACTTC.